The rows below give T cell receptor beta chains drawn from one sample of a study of regulatory and conventional T cells in RAG deficiency. Measured with immunoSEQ multiplex PCR; TCRdb has only the in-frame clones, and not every one. The table includes roughly 30,000 clones, about 96% detected once. The sample was also reused in another study, on regulatory T cells.

The sample comprised CD25- CD4+ T cells sorted from blood. The receptor source for this set is a human donor in good health. Both conserved end residues are part of each CDR3. D genes are given only for firm matches. Clone size is not always given. Where it is, it says once, few, many or a class for expanded clones.

cdr3_length: 15
v_call: TRBV7-8
d_call: NA
clone_size: NA
j_call: TRBJ1-5
cdr3_aa: CASSLAGGGNQPQHF
cdr3_nt: TGTGCCAGCAGCTTAGCTGGGGGCGGCAATCAGCCCCAGCATTTT

cdr3_length: 12
v_call: TRBV30
d_call: TRBD1
clone_size: NA
j_call: TRBJ1-1
cdr3_aa: CAWDRENTEAFF
cdr3_nt: TGTGCCTGGGACAGGGAGAACACTGAAGCTTTCTTT

cdr3_length: 14
v_call: TRBV11-1
d_call: TRBD1
clone_size: NA
j_call: TRBJ1-2
cdr3_aa: CASSYGTDIYGYTF
cdr3_nt: TGTGCCAGCAGCTACGGGACAGATATATATGGCTACACCTTC

cdr3_length: 11
v_call: TRBV20-1
d_call: NA
clone_size: NA
j_call: TRBJ1-2
cdr3_aa: CSARRGNDYTF
cdr3_nt: TGCAGTGCTAGAAGAGGGAACGACTACACCTTC

cdr3_length: 15
v_call: TRBV10-3
d_call: NA
clone_size: NA
j_call: TRBJ2-1
cdr3_aa: CAISSAVRSYNEQFF
cdr3_nt: TGTGCCATCAGTTCAGCGGTCCGCTCCTACAATGAGCAGTTCTTC

cdr3_length: 14
v_call: TRBV5-6
d_call: NA
clone_size: NA
j_call: TRBJ2-5
cdr3_aa: CASSFPSEQETQYF
cdr3_nt: TGTGCCAGCAGCTTCCCTAGCGAACAAGAGACCCAGTACTTC

cdr3_length: 13
v_call: TRBV18
d_call: NA
clone_size: NA
j_call: TRBJ1-5
cdr3_aa: CATTEDRNQPQHF
cdr3_nt: TGTGCCACCACGGAAGACAGAAATCAGCCCCAGCATTTT

cdr3_length: 15
v_call: TRBV5-4
d_call: NA
clone_size: NA
j_call: TRBJ2-7
cdr3_aa: CASSLTRVGIYEQYF
cdr3_nt: TGTGCCAGCAGCTTGACCAGGGTTGGTATCTACGAGCAGTACTTC

cdr3_length: 16
v_call: TRBV19
d_call: NA
clone_size: NA
j_call: TRBJ2-2
cdr3_aa: CASKGRGRWNTGELFF
cdr3_nt: TGTGCCAGTAAGGGAAGGGGGAGATGGAACACCGGGGAGCTGTTTTTT

cdr3_length: 13
v_call: TRBV10-2
d_call: TRBD1
clone_size: NA
j_call: TRBJ2-1
cdr3_aa: CASNQGAFDEQFF
cdr3_nt: TGCGCCAGCAACCAGGGGGCATTCGATGAGCAGTTCTTC

cdr3_length: 14
v_call: TRBV5-6
d_call: TRBD1
clone_size: once
j_call: TRBJ1-2
cdr3_aa: CASSLADRVSGYTF
cdr3_nt: TGTGCCAGCAGCTTGGCCGACAGGGTTAGCGGCTACACCTTC

cdr3_length: 12
v_call: TRBV6-5
d_call: TRBD1
clone_size: NA
j_call: TRBJ1-2
cdr3_aa: CASTQGQGSYTF
cdr3_nt: TGTGCCAGCACCCAGGGACAGGGTAGCTACACCTTC

cdr3_length: 13
v_call: TRBV14
d_call: NA
clone_size: NA
j_call: TRBJ2-1
cdr3_aa: CASSQVTQGGQLF
cdr3_nt: TGTGCCAGCAGCCAAGTTACTCAGGGTGGACAGCTCTTC

cdr3_length: 14
v_call: TRBV19
d_call: TRBD2
clone_size: NA
j_call: TRBJ2-5
cdr3_aa: CASSIAGDVVTQYF
cdr3_nt: TGTGCCAGTAGTATTGCGGGGGACGTGGTGACCCAGTACTTC

cdr3_length: 19
v_call: TRBV27
d_call: TRBD2
clone_size: NA
j_call: TRBJ2-1
cdr3_aa: CASSSQQLAGGPSYNEQFF
cdr3_nt: TGTGCCAGCAGTTCCCAACAACTAGCGGGAGGGCCTAGTTACAATGAGCAGTTCTTC

cdr3_length: 14
v_call: TRBV12-5
d_call: NA
clone_size: NA
j_call: TRBJ1-4
cdr3_aa: CASGVSAPGGKLFF
cdr3_nt: TGTGCTAGTGGCGTCTCGGCCCCCGGGGGAAAACTGTTTTTT

cdr3_length: 11
v_call: TRBV29-1
d_call: NA
clone_size: NA
j_call: TRBJ1-1
cdr3_aa: CSVAVNTEAFF
cdr3_nt: TGCAGCGTTGCTGTTAACACTGAAGCTTTCTTT

cdr3_length: 13
v_call: TRBV11-3
d_call: NA
clone_size: NA
j_call: TRBJ2-1
cdr3_aa: CASSSDGGNEQFF
cdr3_nt: TGTGCCAGCAGCTCGGACGGAGGGAATGAGCAGTTCTTC

cdr3_length: 15
v_call: TRBV30
d_call: TRBD1
clone_size: once
j_call: TRBJ2-7
cdr3_aa: CAWTAPGQGLYEQYF
cdr3_nt: TGTGCCTGGACCGCACCGGGACAGGGATTGTACGAGCAGTACTTC

cdr3_length: 15
v_call: TRBV7-6
d_call: NA
clone_size: once
j_call: TRBJ2-7
cdr3_aa: CASSLGAGVSGEQYF
cdr3_nt: TGTGCCAGCAGCTTAGGGGCAGGGGTCTCGGGGGAGCAGTACTTC

cdr3_length: 13
v_call: TRBV5-5
d_call: TRBD1
clone_size: NA
j_call: TRBJ2-7
cdr3_aa: CASSPRTGYEQYF
cdr3_nt: TGTGCCAGCAGCCCTCGGACAGGCTACGAGCAGTACTTC

cdr3_length: 16
v_call: TRBV9
d_call: NA
clone_size: NA
j_call: TRBJ1-5
cdr3_aa: CASSVGSRVANQPQHF
cdr3_nt: TGTGCCAGCAGCGTAGGGAGCCGAGTCGCTAATCAGCCCCAGCATTTT

cdr3_length: 15
v_call: TRBV6-5
d_call: NA
clone_size: NA
j_call: TRBJ1-1
cdr3_aa: CASKYYRTGNTEAFF
cdr3_nt: TGTGCCAGCAAATACTATAGGACGGGAAACACTGAAGCTTTCTTT

cdr3_length: 12
v_call: TRBV2
d_call: NA
clone_size: NA
j_call: TRBJ2-4
cdr3_aa: CASSVEVSIQYF
cdr3_nt: TGTGCCAGCAGTGTTGAGGTCAGCATTCAGTACTTC

cdr3_length: 14
v_call: TRBV10-3
d_call: NA
clone_size: NA
j_call: TRBJ1-2
cdr3_aa: CAISERDIAYGYTF
cdr3_nt: TGTGCCATCAGTGAGAGGGACATCGCTTATGGCTACACCTTC

cdr3_length: 15
v_call: TRBV9
d_call: NA
clone_size: NA
j_call: TRBJ1-1
cdr3_aa: CASSVVVGGPTEAFF
cdr3_nt: TGTGCCAGCAGCGTAGTGGTAGGAGGTCCCACTGAAGCTTTCTTT

cdr3_length: 11
v_call: TRBV20-1
d_call: TRBD1
clone_size: NA
j_call: TRBJ1-1
cdr3_aa: CSAGTGTEAFF
cdr3_nt: TGCAGTGCTGGGACAGGGACTGAAGCTTTCTTT

cdr3_length: 15
v_call: TRBV5-5
d_call: TRBD1
clone_size: once
j_call: TRBJ2-3
cdr3_aa: CASSLGTGGTDTQYF
cdr3_nt: TGTGCCAGCAGCCTTGGGACAGGGGGCACAGATACGCAGTATTTT

cdr3_length: 15
v_call: TRBV6-5
d_call: TRBD1
clone_size: NA
j_call: TRBJ1-6
cdr3_aa: CASSYATGENSPLHF
cdr3_nt: TGTGCCAGCAGTTACGCGACAGGGGAGAATTCACCCCTCCACTTT

cdr3_length: 13
v_call: TRBV9
d_call: NA
clone_size: NA
j_call: TRBJ2-3
cdr3_aa: CASTRDGTDTQYF
cdr3_nt: TGTGCCAGTACCCGGGATGGGACAGATACGCAGTATTTT

cdr3_length: 15
v_call: TRBV5-5
d_call: TRBD1
clone_size: NA
j_call: TRBJ2-7
cdr3_aa: CASSLGQGANDEQYF
cdr3_nt: TGTGCCAGCAGCTTGGGACAGGGGGCGAACGACGAGCAGTACTTC

cdr3_length: 15
v_call: TRBV18
d_call: TRBD1
clone_size: NA
j_call: TRBJ1-1
cdr3_aa: CASIDRGARNTEAFF
cdr3_nt: TGTGCCAGCATAGACAGGGGGGCCCGGAACACTGAAGCTTTCTTT

cdr3_length: 16
v_call: TRBV7-8
d_call: TRBD2
clone_size: NA
j_call: TRBJ2-3
cdr3_aa: CASSSIFGTSGNSQYF
cdr3_nt: TGTGCCAGCAGCTCCATTTTCGGGACTAGCGGGAATTCGCAGTATTTT

cdr3_length: 14
v_call: TRBV5-1
d_call: NA
clone_size: once
j_call: TRBJ2-6
cdr3_aa: CASSGGSGANVLTF
cdr3_nt: TGCGCCAGCAGCGGGGGGTCTGGGGCCAACGTCCTGACTTTC

cdr3_length: 17
v_call: TRBV19
d_call: TRBD1
clone_size: NA
j_call: TRBJ1-5
cdr3_aa: CASSSRKTGDFNQPQHF
cdr3_nt: TGTGCCAGTAGTTCACGGAAGACAGGGGACTTTAATCAGCCCCAGCATTTT

cdr3_length: 14
v_call: TRBV5-4
d_call: TRBD1
clone_size: NA
j_call: TRBJ1-1
cdr3_aa: CASSLRQGGTEAFF
cdr3_nt: TGTGCCAGCAGTTTGCGACAGGGGGGCACTGAAGCTTTCTTT

cdr3_length: 15
v_call: TRBV4-2
d_call: TRBD2
clone_size: NA
j_call: TRBJ2-1
cdr3_aa: CASSQKAGAGDEQFF
cdr3_nt: TGTGCCAGCAGCCAAAAAGCGGGGGCGGGGGATGAGCAGTTCTTC